One sample yielded the 6 T cell receptor beta chains listed below, sequenced in a study of cytomegalovirus exposure and HLA in healthy donors. The PCR used 60 Vbeta and 13 Jbeta primers. Some clones are missing from TCRdb's copy, which holds only in-frame ones; the method was immunoSEQ multiplex PCR. The sample yields 250,000 to 350,000 clones, approximately 90% seen once. What was sequenced was PBMCs. The receptors here all came from a middle-aged man in good health and CMV-seropositive.

J is TRBJ2-7 and V is TRBV29-1; D might be TRBD1 (6 bases). There are 12 residues in the CDR3. The V end was cut by 7 bases, the J end by 0 bases, with 10 bases between. Germline CDR1 is SQVTM and CDR2 is ANQGSEA. As DNA, the CDR3 is TGCAGCGCACAGGGAAGCTCCTACGAGCAGTACTTC. Translation: CSAQGSSYEQYF.

The rearrangement joins TRBV14 to TRBJ2-5; 10 bases line up with TRBD2. Germline CDR1 is SGHDN and CDR2 is FVKESK. V was clipped by 5 bases and J by 2 bases; unmatched bases: 5. The CDR3 totals 15 residues. The CDR3 bases are TGTGCCAGCAGCGAGCAACTAGCGGGGCAAGAGACCCAGTACTTC. Its protein is CASSEQLAGQETQYF.

The chain carries TRBV5-6 and TRBJ1-1; no clear D. The CDR3 loop spans 14 amino acids. In germline, CDR1 is SGHDT, CDR2 YYEEEE. Trimming took 4 bases from V and 3 from J, leaving 13 bases between them. The CDR3 DNA sequence: TGTGCCAGCAGCCCCAGAGGGTGGGACACTGAAGCTTTCTTT. Protein sequence: CASSPRGWDTEAFF.

V is TRBV7-8 and J is TRBJ2-3; TRBD2 is a possible D gene (5 bases). Germline V gives CDR1 SGHVS, CDR2 FQNEAQ. The CDR3 totals 21 residues. Trimming cost V 3 bases and J 0 bases, with 28 bases left between them. Here the CDR3 DNA reads TGTGCCAGCAGCTTTTTGATAGGCGGGTCAGAAGAAGGCCCTAGCACAGATACGCAGTATTTT. This codes for CASSFLIGGSEEGPSTDTQYF.

This clone turned up a few times. The chain employs TRBV4-3 and TRBJ2-7, with a possible D match to TRBD2 (6 bases). The ends were cut back, 1 base at V and 5 bases at J, with 12 bases in the middle. CDR3 length equals 14 residues. Germline assignment: CDR1 LGHNA and CDR2 YSLEER. The CDR3 reads CASSQGALADEQYF. The DNA for the CDR3 is TGCGCCAGCAGCCAAGGGGCTTTAGCGGACGAGCAGTACTTC.

The chain links TRBV11-3 to TRBJ2-2; perhaps TRBD2 as D (6 bases). V was trimmed by 8 bases and J by 4 bases, leaving 11 bases between them. CDR1 and CDR2 from the germline V gene are SGHNT and YENEEA. The CDR3 covers 13 residues. Here the CDR3 reads CASLDGSTGELFF. The CDR3 coding sequence is TGTGCCAGCCTCGACGGGAGCACCGGGGAGCTGTTTTTT. The variable domain in full, with the rest retrieved from reference TRBV11-3 and TRBJ2-2, is EAGVVQSPRYKIIEKKQPVAFWCNPISGHNTLYWYLQNLGQGPELLIRYENEEAVDDSQLPKDRFSAERLKGVDSTLKIQPAELGDSAVYLCASLDGSTGELFFGEGSRLTVL.